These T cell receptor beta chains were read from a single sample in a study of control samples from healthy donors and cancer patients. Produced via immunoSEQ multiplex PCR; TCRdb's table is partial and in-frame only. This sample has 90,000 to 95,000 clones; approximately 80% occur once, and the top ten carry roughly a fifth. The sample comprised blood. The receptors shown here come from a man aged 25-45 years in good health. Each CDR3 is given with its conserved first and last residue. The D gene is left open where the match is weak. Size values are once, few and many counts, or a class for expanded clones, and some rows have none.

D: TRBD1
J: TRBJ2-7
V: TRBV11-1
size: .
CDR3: CASSVDRGLYEQYF
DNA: TGTGCCAGCAGCGTGGACAGGGGGCTGTACGAGCAGTACTTC

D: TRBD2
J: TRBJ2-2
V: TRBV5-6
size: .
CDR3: CASSFGIGGGLGTGELFF
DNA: TGTGCCAGCAGCTTTGGTATTGGCGGGGGTCTGGGCACCGGGGAGCTGTTTTTT

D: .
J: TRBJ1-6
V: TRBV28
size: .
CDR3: CAFKDSNNSPLHF
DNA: TGTGCCTTTAAGGACAGCAATAATTCACCCCTCCACTTT

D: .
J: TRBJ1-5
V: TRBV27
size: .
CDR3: CASSLIIGQPQHF
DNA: TGTGCCAGCAGTTTAATTATTGGCCAGCCCCAGCATTTT

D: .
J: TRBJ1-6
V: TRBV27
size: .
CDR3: CASSFRGGYNSPLHF
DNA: TGTGCCAGCAGTTTTCGGGGGGGATATAATTCACCCCTCCACTTT

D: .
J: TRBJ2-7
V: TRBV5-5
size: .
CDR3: CASRQGPYEQYF
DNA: TGTGCCAGCAGACAGGGACCATACGAGCAGTACTTC

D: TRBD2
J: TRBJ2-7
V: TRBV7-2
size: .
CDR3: CASSARSGGSDEQYF
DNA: TGTGCCAGCAGCGCCCGCTCCGGGGGGAGCGACGAGCAGTACTTC

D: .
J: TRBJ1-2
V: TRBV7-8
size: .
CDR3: CASSLSGDGYTF
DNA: TGTGCCAGCAGCTTGTCAGGGGATGGCTACACCTTC

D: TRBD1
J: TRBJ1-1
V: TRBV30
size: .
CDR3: CAWNVQGSMNTEAFF
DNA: TGTGCCTGGAATGTACAGGGGAGTATGAACACTGAAGCTTTCTTT

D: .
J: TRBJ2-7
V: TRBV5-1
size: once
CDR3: CASSYMPAQGSIYEQYF
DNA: TGCGCCAGCAGCTATATGCCTGCACAGGGATCCATCTACGAGCAGTACTTC

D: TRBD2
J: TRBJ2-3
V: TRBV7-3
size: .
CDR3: CASSPSGGPSTDTQYF
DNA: TGTGCCAGCAGCCCAAGCGGGGGCCCTAGCACAGATACGCAGTATTTT

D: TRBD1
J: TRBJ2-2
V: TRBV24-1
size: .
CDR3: CATSRTGEDGELFF
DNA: TGTGCCACCAGCCGGACAGGGGAGGACGGGGAGCTGTTTTTT

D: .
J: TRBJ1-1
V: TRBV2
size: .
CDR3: CASGQEANTEAFF
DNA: TGTGCCAGCGGTCAGGAGGCGAACACTGAAGCTTTCTTT

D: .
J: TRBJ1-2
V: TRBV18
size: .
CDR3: CASSPNIEDYGYTF
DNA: TGTGCCAGCTCACCAAACATTGAGGACTATGGCTACACCTTC

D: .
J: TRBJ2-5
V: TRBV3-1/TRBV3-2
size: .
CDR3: CASSQGGLGVQETQYF
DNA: TGTGCCAGCAGCCAAGGAGGCTTAGGGGTCCAAGAGACCCAGTACTTC

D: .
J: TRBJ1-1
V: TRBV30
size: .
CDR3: CAWSRGMNTEAFF
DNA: TGTGCCTGGAGTAGAGGAATGAACACTGAAGCTTTCTTT

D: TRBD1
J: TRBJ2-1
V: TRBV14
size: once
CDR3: CASSGTGAYNEQFF
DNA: TGTGCCAGCAGCGGGACAGGGGCCTACAATGAGCAGTTCTTC

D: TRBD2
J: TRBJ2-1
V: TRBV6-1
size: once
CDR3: CASSGRLAGTYNEQFF
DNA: TGTGCCAGCAGTGGTCGACTAGCGGGGACCTACAATGAGCAGTTCTTC

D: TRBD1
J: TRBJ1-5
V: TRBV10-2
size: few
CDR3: CASSTGLAQPQHF
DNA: TGCGCCAGCTCGACAGGGTTGGCTCAGCCCCAGCATTTT

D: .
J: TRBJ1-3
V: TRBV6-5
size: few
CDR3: CASSYSSWGSGNTIYF
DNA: TGTGCCAGCAGTTACTCGTCTTGGGGGTCTGGAAACACCATATATTTT

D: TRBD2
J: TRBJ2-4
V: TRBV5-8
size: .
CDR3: CASSPGTSGVAKNIQYF
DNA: TGTGCCAGCAGCCCCGGGACTAGCGGGGTAGCCAAAAACATTCAGTACTTC

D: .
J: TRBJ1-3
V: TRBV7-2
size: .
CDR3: CASSLVPGSSGNTIYF
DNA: TGTGCCAGCAGCTTAGTCCCGGGAAGCTCTGGAAACACCATATATTTT

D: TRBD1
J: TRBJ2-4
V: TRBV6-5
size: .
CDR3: CASSRQGDIQYF
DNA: TGTGCCAGCAGCAGACAGGGGGACATTCAGTACTTC

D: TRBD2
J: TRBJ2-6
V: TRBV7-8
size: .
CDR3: CASSLAGTRSSGANVLTF
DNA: TGTGCCAGCAGCTTAGCCGGGACTAGGAGCTCTGGGGCCAACGTCCTGACTTTC

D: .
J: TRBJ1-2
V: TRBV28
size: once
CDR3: CASSSGRVNYGYTF
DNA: TGTGCCAGCAGTTCAGGGAGGGTTAACTATGGCTACACCTTC

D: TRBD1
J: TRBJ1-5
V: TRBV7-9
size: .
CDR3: CASSPLPGQGNQPQHF
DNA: TGTGCCAGCAGCCCCCTACCGGGACAGGGTAATCAGCCCCAGCATTTT

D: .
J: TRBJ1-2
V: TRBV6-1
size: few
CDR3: CASSEASQGGGYTF
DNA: TGTGCCAGCAGTGAAGCATCGCAGGGCGGGGGCTACACCTTC

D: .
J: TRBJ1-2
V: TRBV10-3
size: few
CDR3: CATSVGALANYGYTF
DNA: TGTGCCACCTCGGTGGGTGCCCTAGCTAACTATGGCTACACCTTC

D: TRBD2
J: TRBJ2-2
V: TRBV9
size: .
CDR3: CASSLMQGGTGELFF
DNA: TGTGCCAGCAGCCTTATGCAGGGAGGGACCGGGGAGCTGTTTTTT

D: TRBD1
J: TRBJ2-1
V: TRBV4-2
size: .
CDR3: CASRSTRQGVSRNEQFF
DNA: TGTGCCAGCAGATCTACTCGTCAGGGGGTTAGTAGGAATGAGCAGTTCTTC

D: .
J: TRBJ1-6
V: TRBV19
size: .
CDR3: CASSIRQGPGSYNSPLHF
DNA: TGTGCCAGTAGTATTCGGCAGGGACCGGGCTCCTATAATTCACCCCTCCACTTT

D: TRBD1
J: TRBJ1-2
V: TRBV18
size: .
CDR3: CASSPDRVYGYTF
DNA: TGTGCCAGCTCACCGGACAGGGTTTATGGCTACACCTTC

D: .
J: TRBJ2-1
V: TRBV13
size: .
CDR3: CASSLRGPYNEQFF
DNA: TGTGCCAGCAGCCTCCGCGGACCGTACAATGAGCAGTTCTTC

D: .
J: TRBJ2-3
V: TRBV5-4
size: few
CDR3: CASREGYLTDTQYF
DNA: TGTGCCAGCAGAGAAGGGTATCTCACAGATACGCAGTATTTT

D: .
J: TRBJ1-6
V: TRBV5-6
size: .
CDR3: CASSLMKHYSPLHF
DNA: TGTGCCAGCAGCTTGATGAAGCACTATTCACCCCTCCACTTT

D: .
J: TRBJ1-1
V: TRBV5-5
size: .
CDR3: CASSYVGALLDTEAFF
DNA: TGTGCCAGCAGCTACGTAGGTGCCCTCCTGGACACTGAAGCTTTCTTT

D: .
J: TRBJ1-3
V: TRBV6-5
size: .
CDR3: CASSYSFGNTIYF
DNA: TGTGCCAGCAGTTACTCTTTCGGAAACACCATATATTTT

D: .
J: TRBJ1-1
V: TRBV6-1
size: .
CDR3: CASSEAVVLEAFF
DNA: TGTGCCAGCAGTGAAGCGGTCGTGCTTGAAGCTTTCTTT

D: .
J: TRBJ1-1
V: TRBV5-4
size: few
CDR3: CASSLHRGEEAFF
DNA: TGTGCCAGCAGCTTGCATCGTGGGGAGGAAGCTTTCTTT

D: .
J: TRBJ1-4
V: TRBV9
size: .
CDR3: CASSVGSTGANEKLFF
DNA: TGTGCCAGCAGCGTAGGCTCGACAGGTGCTAATGAAAAACTGTTTTTT

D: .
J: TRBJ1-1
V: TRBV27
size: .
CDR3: CASSLSKGRRNTEAFF
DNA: TGTGCCAGCAGTTTATCGAAGGGCCGGAGGAACACTGAAGCTTTCTTT

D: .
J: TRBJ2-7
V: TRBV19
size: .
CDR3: CASSRGLSSYEQYF
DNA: TGTGCCAGTAGTCGGGGTCTTAGCTCCTACGAGCAGTACTTC

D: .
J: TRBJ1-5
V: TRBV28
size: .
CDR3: CASSLAGPTAVHF
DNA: TGTGCCAGCAGTTTAGCGGGACCGACCGCCGTACATTTT

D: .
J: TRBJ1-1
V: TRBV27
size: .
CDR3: CASSFLQGNTEAFF
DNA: TGTGCCAGCAGTTTCTTACAGGGGAACACTGAAGCTTTCTTT

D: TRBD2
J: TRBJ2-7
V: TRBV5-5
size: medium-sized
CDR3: CASSTPGLATREQYF
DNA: TGTGCCAGCAGCACGCCGGGACTAGCGACCCGCGAGCAGTACTTC

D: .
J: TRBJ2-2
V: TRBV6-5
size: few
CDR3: CASSNQIGDTGELFF
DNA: TGTGCCAGCAGTAACCAGATTGGGGACACCGGGGAGCTGTTTTTT

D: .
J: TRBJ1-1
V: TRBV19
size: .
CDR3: CASSIDRGQRDTEAFF
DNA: TGTGCCAGTAGTATAGACAGGGGTCAGAGGGACACTGAAGCTTTCTTT

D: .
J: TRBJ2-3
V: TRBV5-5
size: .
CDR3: CASSIGGRSDTQYF
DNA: TGTGCCAGCAGCATAGGGGGGCGGTCAGATACGCAGTATTTT

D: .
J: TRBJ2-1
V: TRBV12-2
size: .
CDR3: CASRLPSGDPRNNDEQFF
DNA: TGTGCAAGTCGCTTACCCTCGGGGGACCCCCGCAACAACGATGAGCAGTTCTTC

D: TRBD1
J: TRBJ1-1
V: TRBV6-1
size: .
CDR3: CASSDPTGGTRAFF
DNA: TGTGCCAGCAGTGACCCGACAGGGGGAACTCGGGCTTTCTTT

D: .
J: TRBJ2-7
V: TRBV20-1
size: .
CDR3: CSASHRAAYEQYF
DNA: TGCAGTGCTAGTCACAGGGCGGCCTACGAGCAGTACTTC

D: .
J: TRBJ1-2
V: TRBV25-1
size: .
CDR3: CASSAQGGYGYTF
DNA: TGTGCCAGCAGTGCACAGGGCGGCTATGGCTACACCTTC

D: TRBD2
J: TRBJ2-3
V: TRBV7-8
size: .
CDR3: CASSLKSSGLAGPVDTQYF
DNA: TGTGCCAGCAGCTTAAAGAGTAGCGGACTAGCGGGGCCGGTAGATACGCAGTATTTT